One sample yielded the 2 T cell receptor beta chains listed below, sequenced in a study of OX40 agonist ivuxolimab in advanced cancers. Sequencing was performed with immunoSEQ multiplex PCR; in TCRdb, only in-frame clones are kept and a portion is missing. There are roughly 67,000 clones in the sample; roughly four fifths occur only once, and roughly 5% lies in the top ten. Sequenced here: CD4+ or CD8+ T cells sorted from blood, sampled in a trial of the OX40 agonist ivuxolimab. Every receptor here comes from an adult with an advanced solid tumor such as melanoma, head and neck, liver or kidney cancer.

V usage is TRBV2 and J usage is TRBJ2-6; 8 bases agree with TRBD1. Germline loops: CDR1 SNHLY, CDR2 FYNNEI. The CDR3 covers 18 residues. The ends lost 2 bases at V and 0 bases at J; junction bases unmatched: 6. CDR3 residues: CASSERRQGSSGANVLTF. The CDR3 nucleotides are TGTGCCAGCAGTGAACGTCGACAGGGGAGCTCTGGGGCCAACGTCCTGACTTTC. Supplemented by reference TRBV2 and TRBJ2-6, the full variable domain reads EPEVTQTPSHQVTQMGQEVILRCVPISNHLYFYWYRQILGQKVEFLVSFYNNEISEKSEIFDDQFSVERPDGSNFTLKIRSTKLEDSAMYFCASSERRQGSSGANVLTFGAGSRLTVL.

The V call is TRBV6-5, the J call TRBJ2-7; D gene ambiguous. The CDR3 extends over 15 amino acids. Per germline, CDR1 MNHEY and CDR2 SVGAGI. V was cut by 0 bases and J by 5 bases, with 14 bases left in between. CDR3 loop: CASSYSDRTGHEQYF. In DNA, the CDR3 is TGTGCCAGCAGTTACTCTGACCGAACCGGCCACGAGCAGTACTTC.